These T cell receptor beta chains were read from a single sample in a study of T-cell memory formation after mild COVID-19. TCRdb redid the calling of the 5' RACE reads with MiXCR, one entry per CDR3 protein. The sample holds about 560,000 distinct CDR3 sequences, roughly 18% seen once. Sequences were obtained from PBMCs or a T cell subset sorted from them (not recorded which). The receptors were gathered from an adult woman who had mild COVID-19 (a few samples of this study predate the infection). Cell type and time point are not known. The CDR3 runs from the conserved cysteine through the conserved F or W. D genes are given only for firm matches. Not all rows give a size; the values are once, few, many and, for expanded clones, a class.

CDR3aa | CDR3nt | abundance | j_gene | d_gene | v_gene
CASSLPFEQFF | TGTGCCAGCAGCCTCCCGTTTGAGCAGTTCTTC | few | TRBJ2-1 | . | TRBV6-2/TRBV6-3
CASSHSWTSGTYEQYF | TGTGCCAGCAGCCATTCCTGGACTAGCGGAACCTACGAGCAGTACTTC | few | TRBJ2-7 | TRBD2 | TRBV3-1
CAWSVGGRYTEAFF | TGTGCCTGGAGTGTAGGGGGAAGGTACACTGAAGCTTTCTTT | . | TRBJ1-1 | . | TRBV30
CASSPGDRSYEQYF | TGTGCCAGCTCACCCGGGGACAGATCCTACGAGCAGTACTTC | . | TRBJ2-7 | TRBD1 | TRBV18
CSASTPTTDTQYF | TGCAGTGCTAGTACCCCCACCACAGATACGCAGTATTTT | many | TRBJ2-3 | . | TRBV20-1
CAIEGQSGNTIYF | TGTGCCATCGAGGGACAGTCTGGAAACACCATATATTTT | few | TRBJ1-3 | TRBD1 | TRBV7-9
CASSDRHRVLGSGTEAFF | TGTGCCAGCAGTGACCGCCATAGGGTCTTAGGCTCGGGCACTGAAGCTTTCTTT | . | TRBJ1-1 | . | TRBV25-1
CASSFRDLQGNEQFF | TGTGCCAGCAGCTTCAGGGACCTACAGGGGAATGAGCAGTTCTTC | once | TRBJ2-1 | TRBD1 | TRBV5-6
CASSQEDSSYSGNTIYF | TGTGCCAGCAGCCAGGAGGACAGCTCCTACTCTGGAAACACCATATATTTT | . | TRBJ1-3 | . | TRBV7-9
CASSLTSGSLNEQFF | TGCGCCAGCAGCTTGACTAGCGGGAGTCTCAATGAGCAGTTCTTC | many | TRBJ2-1 | TRBD2 | TRBV5-1
CASSWDPYEQYF | TGTGCCAGCAGTTGGGACCCCTACGAGCAGTACTTC | . | TRBJ2-7 | . | TRBV6-2/TRBV6-3
CASSLWTGAPQETQYF | TGTGCCAGCAGCTTATGGACTGGGGCCCCACAAGAGACCCAGTACTTC | . | TRBJ2-5 | . | TRBV7-2
CASSRRRDNEQFF | TGTGCCAGCAGCCGGCGCAGGGACAATGAGCAGTTCTTC | many | TRBJ2-1 | . | TRBV14
CAISGTGGLNTEAFF | TGTGCCATCAGCGGGACAGGGGGCCTGAACACTGAAGCTTTCTTT | . | TRBJ1-1 | TRBD1 | TRBV10-3
CASNGASNEQYF | TGCGCCAGTAACGGTGCTAGCAACGAGCAGTACTTC | . | TRBJ2-7 | . | TRBV4-1
CAWSPGLSYNEQFF | TGTGCCTGGAGCCCGGGACTCTCCTACAATGAGCAGTTCTTC | few | TRBJ2-1 | . | TRBV30
CASSIQLQGNTEAFF | TGCGCCAGCAGCATCCAACTACAGGGGAACACTGAAGCTTTCTTT | many | TRBJ1-1 | . | TRBV5-1
CASSRETGYSTDTQYF | TGTGCCAGCAGCCGTGAGACAGGGTACAGCACAGATACGCAGTATTTT | . | TRBJ2-3 | TRBD1 | TRBV5-6
CASSQEVWGGYTF | TGTGCCAGCAGCCAAGAGGTTTGGGGAGGCTACACCTTC | . | TRBJ1-2 | . | TRBV3-1
CASTPYHLVHQPQHF | TGTGCCAGTACCCCGTACCACCTAGTCCATCAGCCCCAGCATTTT | . | TRBJ1-5 | . | TRBV19
CASTDRQGRPGDEQFF | TGTGCCAGCACCGACCGACAGGGCCGGCCGGGAGATGAGCAGTTCTTC | . | TRBJ2-1 | . | TRBV6-6
CSARDRGEREQFF | TGCAGTGCTAGAGATCGGGGCGAGCGTGAGCAGTTCTTC | . | TRBJ2-1 | . | TRBV20-1
CASSPGDSAYEQYF | TGTGCCAGCAGCCCCGGGGACTCCGCCTACGAGCAGTACTTC | . | TRBJ2-7 | . | TRBV9
CASIHRALNTEAFF | TGTGCCAGCATCCACAGGGCCTTGAACACTGAAGCTTTCTTT | . | TRBJ1-1 | . | TRBV6-6
CASSAGSGGRTDTQYF | TGTGCCAGCAGCGCTGGATCCGGCGGCCGCACAGATACGCAGTATTTT | few | TRBJ2-3 | . | TRBV2
CAIRRNNEQFF | TGTGCCATCCGGCGGAACAATGAGCAGTTCTTC | . | TRBJ2-1 | . | TRBV10-3
CSATPGLGVTLYQETQYF | TGCAGTGCCACTCCTGGGCTGGGGGTGACCCTATACCAAGAGACCCAGTACTTC | . | TRBJ2-5 | . | TRBV20-1
CASSPSGFFTDTQYF | TGTGCCAGCAGCCCATCCGGGTTTTTCACAGATACGCAGTATTTT | few | TRBJ2-3 | . | TRBV3-1
CASSEVRRTQETQYF | TGTGCCAGCAGTGAAGTGAGGCGGACCCAAGAGACCCAGTACTTC | . | TRBJ2-5 | . | TRBV6-1
CASSPGQGADNEQFF | TGTGCCAGCAGCCCCGGACAGGGGGCGGACAATGAGCAGTTCTTC | . | TRBJ2-1 | TRBD1 | TRBV7-3
CSARDGTSGYYEQYF | TGCAGTGCTAGAGATGGGACTAGCGGGTACTACGAGCAGTACTTC | . | TRBJ2-7 | TRBD2 | TRBV20-1
CAIESETQYF | TGTGCTATCGAATCGGAGACCCAGTACTTC | few | TRBJ2-5 | . | TRBV7-6
CATSRYQETQYF | TGTGCCACCAGCAGGTACCAAGAGACCCAGTACTTC | many | TRBJ2-5 | . | TRBV15
CSVEPGPSYNEQFF | TGCAGCGTTGAGCCAGGGCCATCCTACAATGAGCAGTTCTTC | . | TRBJ2-1 | . | TRBV29-1
CASGASGLSTDTQYF | TGTGCCAGCGGAGCTAGCGGCCTTAGCACAGATACGCAGTATTTT | few | TRBJ2-3 | TRBD2 | TRBV27
CASQGVGARSEQYF | TGTGCCAGCCAAGGAGTGGGGGCTAGGAGCGAGCAGTACTTC | many | TRBJ2-7 | . | TRBV9
CASSGGGATDTQYF | TGTGCCAGCAGTGGCGGGGGGGCCACAGATACGCAGTATTTT | . | TRBJ2-3 | TRBD2 | TRBV6-4
CSAAQGITYEQYF | TGCAGTGCTGCACAGGGAATTACCTACGAGCAGTACTTC | . | TRBJ2-7 | . | TRBV20-1
CASSLIGTGLGTQYF | TGTGCCAGCAGCCTAATCGGGACAGGGTTGGGGACCCAGTACTTC | . | TRBJ2-5 | TRBD1 | TRBV6-6
CASSVEGRVDLNSPLHF | TGTGCCAGCAGCGTAGAGGGCAGGGTGGACCTTAATTCACCCCTCCACTTT | . | TRBJ1-6 | . | TRBV9
CASRKGETQYF | TGTGCCAGCCGGAAGGGAGAGACCCAGTACTTC | . | TRBJ2-5 | . | TRBV27
CASRPRTGANYGYTF | TGCGCCAGCAGACCCAGGACAGGGGCTAACTATGGCTACACCTTC | . | TRBJ1-2 | TRBD1 | TRBV5-1
CASSLVGTSGSETQYF | TGTGCCAGCAGCTTAGTGGGGACTAGCGGGAGTGAGACCCAGTACTTC | . | TRBJ2-5 | TRBD2 | TRBV7-2
CASSYGYRGHQETQYF | TGTGCCAGCAGTTACGGATACAGGGGGCACCAAGAGACCCAGTACTTC | few | TRBJ2-5 | TRBD1 | TRBV6-5
CASSYSNLSGELFF | TGTGCCAGCAGTTACTCGAACTTGTCCGGGGAGCTGTTTTTT | few | TRBJ2-2 | . | TRBV6-6
CASSPTQLAGGSVQFF | TGTGCCAGCTCACCGACTCAACTAGCGGGGGGGAGTGTGCAGTTCTTC | . | TRBJ2-1 | TRBD2 | TRBV18
CASSPRPDTGELFF | TGTGCCAGCTCACCTCGCCCCGACACCGGGGAGCTGTTTTTT | few | TRBJ2-2 | . | TRBV18
CASSREPGGSEKLFF | TGCGCCAGCAGCCGGGAACCAGGGGGAAGTGAAAAACTGTTTTTT | few | TRBJ1-4 | TRBD1 | TRBV5-1
CSVERGTGGGNEQFF | TGCAGCGTTGAGAGGGGGACAGGGGGAGGCAATGAGCAGTTCTTC | . | TRBJ2-1 | TRBD1 | TRBV29-1
CRRGDNEQFF | TGCAGGCGGGGGGACAATGAGCAGTTCTTC | few | TRBJ2-1 | TRBD2 | TRBV20-1
CASKRLGAGDMRRETQYF | TGTGCCAGCAAACGTCTCGGCGCGGGGGATATGAGGAGGGAGACCCAGTACTTC | . | TRBJ2-5 | TRBD2 | TRBV2
CASSSDRERPQHF | TGTGCCAGCAGCTCGGACAGGGAACGGCCCCAGCATTTT | few | TRBJ1-5 | TRBD1 | TRBV7-8
CASSLWGREGTDTQYF | TGTGCCAGCAGCTTATGGGGGCGGGAGGGCACAGATACGCAGTATTTT | few | TRBJ2-3 | TRBD2 | TRBV11-2
CASSNEGQAGAYGQYF | TGTGCCAGCAGCAACGAAGGACAGGCCGGAGCCTACGGGCAGTACTTC | . | TRBJ2-7 | . | TRBV21-1
CASSMWGSGYEQYF | TGTGCCAGTAGTATGTGGGGAAGTGGCTACGAGCAGTACTTC | . | TRBJ2-7 | . | TRBV19